These T cell receptor beta chains were read from a single sample in a study of cytomegalovirus exposure and HLA in healthy donors. Using immunoSEQ multiplex PCR, the repertoire was profiled, and TCRdb retains in-frame clones only, with some absent. This table holds around 190,000 clones, roughly 77% found once. Sequenced input: PBMCs. The receptors were sampled from a woman aged 45-65 years in good health and CMV-seronegative. CDR3s include the opening cysteine and the closing phenylalanine or tryptophan. The D gene is left open where the match is weak. Rows may omit the clone size; those that give it use once, few, many or a size class.

TRBJ1-2 TRBV19 NA TRBD1 TGTGCCACGCGGGCACAGGGGGCGCGTGGATATGGCTACACCTTC CATRAQGARGYGYTF
TRBJ2-1 TRBV6-1 few TRBD2 TGTGCCAGCAGTGCCGGAGCGGGGCCAACCTACAATGAGCAGTTCTTC CASSAGAGPTYNEQFF
TRBJ2-1 TRBV1 NA NA TGCACCAGCAGCGCGACCGGGACTAGCGGGCCTCTTGGCTCCTACAATGAGCAGTTCTTC CTSSATGTSGPLGSYNEQFF
TRBJ1-1 TRBV7-9 NA NA TGTGCCAGCAGCTCCACAGGGCAGAGTAGGACTGAAGCTTTCTTT CASSSTGQSRTEAFF
TRBJ2-7 TRBV27 NA NA TGTGCCAGCAGTTTATCACCCGCGACAGCGTACGAGCAGTACTTC CASSLSPATAYEQYF
TRBJ2-7 TRBV29-1 NA TRBD2 TGCAGCGTGGGCGATAGCGGGAGCCCTTTGGGGGAGCAGTACTTC CSVGDSGSPLGEQYF
TRBJ1-2 TRBV29-1 NA TRBD1 TGCAGCGTTGGTACAGGGGGCAATGGCTACACCTTC CSVGTGGNGYTF
TRBJ2-3 TRBV5-6 NA NA TGTGCCAGCAGCCTCCAGCGGAAGGGTCACACAGATACGCAGTATTTT CASSLQRKGHTDTQYF
TRBJ2-7 TRBV2 once NA TGTGCCAGCAGTCGACAAACCACAGGGACCTACGAGCAGTACTTC CASSRQTTGTYEQYF
TRBJ2-7 TRBV7-2 NA TRBD1 TGTGCCAGCAGCTTATCCGGGACAGGAGGAAACGAGCAGTACTTC CASSLSGTGGNEQYF
TRBJ1-1 TRBV18 NA NA TGTGCCAGCTCACCGCGACTTGCTGAAGCTTTCTTT CASSPRLAEAFF
TRBJ1-1 TRBV2 NA NA TGTGCCAGCAGTGGGGAGCCCGACACTGAAGCTTTCTTT CASSGEPDTEAFF
TRBJ1-5 TRBV28 NA TRBD1 TGTGCCAGCAGTTTAGCGAGACAGGGCGATCAGCCCCAGCATTTT CASSLARQGDQPQHF
TRBJ1-5 TRBV6-5 once TRBD1 TGTGCCAGCAGTACCCGACAGGGGTTCAGCCAGCCCCAGCATTTT CASSTRQGFSQPQHF
TRBJ2-3 TRBV5-1 NA TRBD2 TGCGCCAGCAGCTTCGGGGGGTCTAGCACAGATACGCAGTATTTT CASSFGGSSTDTQYF
TRBJ2-7 TRBV4-2 NA NA TGTGCCAGCAGCCAGGCGAGGATAAGCGGCTACGAGCAGTACTTC CASSQARISGYEQYF
TRBJ1-5 TRBV27 NA TRBD1 TGTGCCAGCAGTTGGACAGGGCAGCAGCCCCAGCATTTT CASSWTGQQPQHF
TRBJ2-3 TRBV19 NA TRBD1 TGTGCCACCCGACAGGGTCAAGATACGCAGTATTTT CATRQGQDTQYF
TRBJ2-3 TRBV6-4 once NA TGTGCCAGCAGTGAAGAGAGCACAGATACGCAGTATTTT CASSEESTDTQYF
TRBJ2-7 TRBV5-1 NA TRBD2 TGCGCCAGCAGCTCCGGACTAGCGGGAGGACTCTCCTACGAGCAGTACTTC CASSSGLAGGLSYEQYF
TRBJ2-7 TRBV5-1 NA TRBD2 TGCGCCAGCAGCTTCCTAGCGGGAGCGTACGAGCAGTACTTC CASSFLAGAYEQYF
TRBJ1-3 TRBV5-1 NA TRBD1 TGCGCCAGCAATGAGGGGACAGGGAACACCATATATTTT CASNEGTGNTIYF
TRBJ1-1 TRBV5-1 NA TRBD1 TGCGCCAGCAGCTTGGGCGTGGGGGACAGGGGCACTGAAGCTTTCTTT CASSLGVGDRGTEAFF
TRBJ1-2 TRBV7-6 NA NA TGTGCCAGCAGCTTAGGAACCGGACAGCTTTATGGCTACACCTTC CASSLGTGQLYGYTF
TRBJ1-5 TRBV29-1 NA NA TGCAGCGTCGCGAAGGGGCTCGGTGGCAATCAGCCCCAGCATTTT CSVAKGLGGNQPQHF
TRBJ1-6 TRBV9 NA NA TGTGCCAGTAGAGGTGGCAGATCCTTAAATTCACCCCTCCACTTT CASRGGRSLNSPLHF
TRBJ2-7 TRBV28 NA TRBD1 TGTGCCAGCAGTTCGACAGGGTACTACGAGCAGTACTTC CASSSTGYYEQYF
TRBJ2-7 TRBV7-9 NA TRBD2 TGTGCCAGCAGCTCCTCCGGGACTAGCGGGGGCGCTTCCTACGAGCAGTACTTC CASSSSGTSGGASYEQYF
TRBJ2-5 TRBV7-2 NA NA TGTGCCAGCAGTTTACCACCCGGCGCGAGGGAGACCCAGTACTTC CASSLPPGARETQYF
TRBJ1-2 TRBV19 few NA TGTGCCAGTAGTATCCGGGTAGCCTATGGCTACACCTTC CASSIRVAYGYTF
TRBJ1-3 TRBV6-5 once NA TGTGCCAGCAGTTCATACACAGGTTACTCTGGAAACACCATATATTTT CASSSYTGYSGNTIYF
TRBJ1-2 TRBV27 NA NA TGTGCCAGCAGTACCGGGACAAACTATGGCTACACCTTC CASSTGTNYGYTF
TRBJ1-2 TRBV4-3 few TRBD1 TGCGCCAGCAGCCAAGCCCTGGGACAGGGGTCTGGCTACACCTTC CASSQALGQGSGYTF
TRBJ1-1 TRBV6-4 NA TRBD1 TGTGCCAGGGGGACAGGGGATAAGGGGACCCCCTCAGAAGCTTTCTTT CARGTGDKGTPSEAFF
TRBJ1-1 TRBV7-2 NA TRBD1 TGTGCCAGCAGCTTAGCGGGACAGGTGAACACTGAAGCTTTCTTT CASSLAGQVNTEAFF
TRBJ2-1 TRBV7-2 NA TRBD1 TGTGCCAGCAGCCCCTCAAGGACAGGGAAGCAGTTCTTC CASSPSRTGKQFF
TRBJ1-4 TRBV4-3 NA TRBD1 TGCGCCAGCAGCCAAGCCGGGACAGGGAATGAAAAACTGTTTTTT CASSQAGTGNEKLFF
TRBJ2-7 TRBV6-5 NA NA TGTGCCAGCAGCCCGTACGTGGGGCCCTACGAGCAGTACTTC CASSPYVGPYEQYF
TRBJ2-1 TRBV11-3 once TRBD2 TGTGCCAGCAGCCTCGGACTAGAAGGGAATGAGCAGTTCTTC CASSLGLEGNEQFF
TRBJ2-7 TRBV7-2 NA TRBD1 TGTGCCAGCAGCGCTACAGGGGGTAGTTACTACGAGCAGTACTTC CASSATGGSYYEQYF
TRBJ2-1 TRBV27 NA TRBD2 TGTGCCATCTCCTCTAGCGGTCCCTACAATGAGCAGTTCTTC CAISSSGPYNEQFF